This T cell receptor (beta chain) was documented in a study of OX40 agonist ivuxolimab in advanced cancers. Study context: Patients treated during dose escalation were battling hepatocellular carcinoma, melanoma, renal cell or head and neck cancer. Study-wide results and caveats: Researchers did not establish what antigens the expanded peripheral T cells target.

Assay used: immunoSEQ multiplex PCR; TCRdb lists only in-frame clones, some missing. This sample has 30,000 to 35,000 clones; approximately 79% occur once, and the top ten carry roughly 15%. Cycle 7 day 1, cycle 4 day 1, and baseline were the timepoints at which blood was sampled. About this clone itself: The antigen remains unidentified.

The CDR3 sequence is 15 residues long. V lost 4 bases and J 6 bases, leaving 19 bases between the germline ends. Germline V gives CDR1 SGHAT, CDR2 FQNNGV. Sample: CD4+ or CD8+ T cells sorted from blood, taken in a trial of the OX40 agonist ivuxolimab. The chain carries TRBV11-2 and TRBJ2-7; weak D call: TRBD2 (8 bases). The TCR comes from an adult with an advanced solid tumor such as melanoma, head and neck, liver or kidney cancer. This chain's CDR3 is CASSSRGGGGSEQYF. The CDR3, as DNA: TGTGCCAGCAGCTCCCGGGGGGGAGGGGGCTCCGAGCAGTACTTC.